These 30 T cell receptor beta chains share one sample of origin, sequenced in a study of blood T cell repertoires in COVID-19. Sequenced by immunoSEQ multiplex PCR; TCRdb stores in-frame clones only, minus some. The table shows about 210,000 clones, with approximately 80% occurring only once. Sequencing was performed on peripheral blood. The source is a man aged 55 to 70 with acute or convalescent COVID-19.

A single count supports this clone. The genes are TRBV30 and TRBJ1-6, with D unclear. There are 14 residues in the CDR3. With 0 bases removed from V and 7 bases from J, the gap between germline ends came to 10 bases. CDR1 is GTSNPN and CDR2 is SVGIG in the germline V gene (reference sequence). This CDR3 reads CAWSVESLNSPLHF. CDR3 coding DNA: TGTGCCTGGAGTGTCGAGAGCCTCAATTCACCCCTCCACTTT. Combining the CDR3 with reference TRBV30 and TRBJ1-6 gives the whole variable domain SQTIHQWPATLVQPVGSPLSLECTVEGTSNPNLYWYRQAAGRGLQLLFYSVGIGQISSEVPQNLSASRPQDRQFILSSKKLLLSDSGFYLCAWSVESLNSPLHFGNGTRLTVT.

This rearrangement joins TRBV24-1 to TRBJ2-3; 7 bases align to TRBD2. Trimming at V came to 1 base and at J to 4 bases, leaving 7 bases not matched to a gene. The CDR3 is made up of 16 amino acids. Germline loops: CDR1 KGHDR, CDR2 SFDVKD. CDR3 region: CATSDFGGSGADTQYF. In nucleotides, the CDR3 is TGTGCCACCAGTGATTTCGGCGGGAGTGGAGCAGATACGCAGTATTTT.

The rearrangement joins TRBV6-5 to TRBJ1-5, with TRBD1 identical over 10 bases. This CDR3 region has 16 residues. The J segment lost 1 base and the V segment lost 4 bases, leaving 4 bases of the junction unmatched. Per germline, CDR1 MNHEY and CDR2 SVGAGI. The CDR3 region has the DNA TGTGCCAGCAGTTCCGGGACAGGGGTCAGCAATCAGCCCCAGCATTTT. Translated, it gives CASSSGTGVSNQPQHF.

The V and J genes are TRBV6-6 and TRBJ1-5, with D possibly being TRBD1 (6 bases). Trimming stripped 7 bases from V and 4 bases from J, with 14 bases between. Per the germline V gene, CDR1 is MNHNY and CDR2 is SVGAGI (reference sequence). The CDR3 is made up of 14 amino acids. The DNA of the CDR3 is TGTGCCAGCACCACGGTACAGGGAAATCAGCCCCAGCATTTT. As protein: CASTTVQGNQPQHF.

The chain employs TRBV2 and TRBJ2-1, with a weak D call TRBD2 (6 bases). Germline V lookup: CDR1 SNHLY, CDR2 FYNNEI. CDR3 length: 16 residues. V was pared by 7 bases and J by 8 bases, with 24 bases between. The CDR3 bases are TGTGCCAGCAATGACGACCGGGACTCCTCTAGGGATGAGCAGTTCTTC. Translation gives CASNDDRDSSRDEQFF.

The rearrangement links TRBV6-6 to TRBJ2-3, with TRBD2 matching over 9 bases. Trimming took 7 bases from V and 7 from J; bases not matched to a gene: 12. The CDR3 spans 15 residues. The germline V gene has CDR1 MNHNY and CDR2 SVGAGI (reference sequence). CDR3 amino acids: CASTIRLAEQNTQYF. Written as DNA, the CDR3 is TGTGCCAGCACCATTCGACTAGCGGAACAAAATACGCAGTATTTT.

The gene calls are TRBV4-1 and TRBJ1-6; D ambiguous. The CDR3 is 16 amino acids. The V and J ends lost 4 bases and 10 bases respectively, with 20 bases between them. The V gene's germline CDR1 is MGHRA and CDR2 YSYEKL. This CDR3 is CASSRLFLARESPLHF. CDR3 bases: TGCGCCAGCAGCCGTCTGTTTCTTGCTCGGGAGTCACCCCTCCACTTT.

The V gene is TRBV6-2 or TRBV6-3, the J gene TRBJ1-5; 8 bases match TRBD1. V shed 2 bases, J shed 3 bases, and the junction held 21 bases outside the gene matches. The CDR3 is made up of 21 amino acids. CDR1 MNHEY and CDR2 SVGEGT come from the germline V gene. This CDR3 is CASSYPRGAGGYGRNNQPQHF. CDR3 sequence (DNA): TGTGCCAGCAGTTACCCCAGAGGGGCAGGGGGCTATGGGCGAAACAATCAGCCCCAGCATTTT.

The chain combines TRBV19 with TRBJ2-1; 13 nucleotides align to TRBD2. Trimming cost V 5 bases and J 6 bases; bases outside gene matches: 10. CDR1 and CDR2 from the germline V gene are LNHDA and SQIVND (reference sequence). This CDR3 has 17 amino acids. The CDR3 spells CASSPLMTSGRSNEQFF. In DNA form, the CDR3 reads TGTGCCAGTAGTCCCCTCATGACTAGCGGGAGGAGCAATGAGCAGTTCTTC. Full variable domain (remainder filled in from reference TRBV19 and TRBJ2-1): DGGITQSPKYLFRKEGQNVTLSCEQNLNHDAMYWYRQDPGQGLRLIYYSQIVNDFQKGDIAEGYSVSREKKESFPLTVTSAQKNPTAFYLCASSPLMTSGRSNEQFFGPGTRLTVL.

The V and J genes are TRBV6-5 and TRBJ1-1; D is possibly TRBD1 (5 bases). V lost 2 bases and J 5 bases, leaving 12 bases between the germline ends. The CDR3 is made up of 14 amino acids. The V gene's germline CDR1 is MNHEY and CDR2 SVGAGI. This CDR3 reads CASSYGGGRTEAFF. The CDR3 DNA reads TGTGCCAGCAGTTACGGGGGGGGTCGGACTGAAGCTTTCTTT.

The chain links TRBV6-2 or TRBV6-3 to TRBJ1-3; perhaps TRBD1 as D (6 bases). The ends were cut back, 6 bases at V and 0 bases at J, with 15 bases in the middle. The CDR3 length is 16 residues. Germline V gene data show CDR1 as MNHEY and CDR2 as SVGEGT. The CDR3 nucleotides are TGTGCCAGCAGCCGACGGGACACCCGCTCTGGAAACACCATATATTTT. Protein product: CASSRRDTRSGNTIYF.

This chain connects TRBV19 to TRBJ1-5; D is uncertain. The CDR3 consists of 15 residues. V dropped 1 base and J dropped 3 bases, with 10 bases sitting between them. Germline loops: CDR1 LNHDA, CDR2 SQIVND (reference sequence). CDR3: CASSIGIDFNQPQHF. The CDR3 coding sequence is TGTGCCAGTAGTATAGGAATAGATTTCAATCAGCCCCAGCATTTT.

V is TRBV9 and J is TRBJ2-7; TRBD1 is a possible D gene (6 bases). CDR1 is SGDLS, CDR2 YYNGEE, per germline. V lost 3 bases, J lost 1 base, and 11 bases lay in between. The CDR3 is 14 amino acids. The CDR3 region is CASSADQGSYEQYF. As DNA, the CDR3 is TGTGCCAGCAGCGCGGACCAGGGGTCCTACGAGCAGTACTTC.

The chain links TRBV10-1 to TRBJ2-1; 12 bases align to TRBD2. Germline values: CDR1 WNHNN, CDR2 SYGVQD (reference sequence). The CDR3 spans 18 residues. The V segment lost 3 bases and the J segment 5 bases; nucleotides outside the gene matches: 11. In DNA form, the CDR3 reads TGCGCCAGCAGTGAAGGGGCTAGCGGGAGGGTAGTCAACAATGAGCAGTTCTTC. Translating it yields CASSEGASGRVVNNEQFF.

There are a few counts of this clone. The rearrangement uses TRBV5-1 and TRBJ2-7, with D possibly TRBD1 on 6 matching bases. The germline V gene encodes CDR1 SGHRS and CDR2 YFSETQ. The CDR3 contains 15 residues. With 4 bases removed from V and 2 bases from J, the gap between germline ends came to 16 bases. The CDR3 DNA reads TGCGCCAGCAGCGCGGAGTCAGGACAGCCCTACGAGCAGTACTTC. It specifies CASSAESGQPYEQYF.

This clone was observed once. The chain joins TRBV9 to TRBJ2-5; 9 bases are shared with TRBD2. CDR3 length: 16 residues. The junction had 6 bases not matched to a gene; V was cut back by 0 bases and J by 3 bases. Germline lookup yields CDR1 SGDLS and CDR2 YYNGEE. The CDR3 bases are TGTGCCAGCAGCGTAGCCGCGGGAGGGAAAGAAGAGACCCAGTACTTC. It yields the protein CASSVAAGGKEETQYF. Together with reference TRBV9 and TRBJ2-5, the CDR3 gives the full variable domain: DSGVTQTPKHLITATGQRVTLRCSPRSGDLSVYWYQQSLDQGLQFLIQYYNGEERAKGNILERFSAQQFPDLHSELNLSSLELGDSALYFCASSVAAGGKEETQYFGPGTRLLVL.

The J gene is TRBJ2-7, the V gene TRBV10-2; 9 bases align to TRBD2. The junction had 6 bases not matched to a gene; V was cut back by 4 bases and J by 2 bases. Germline loops: CDR1 WSHSY, CDR2 SAAADI. This CDR3 contains 15 residues. The CDR3 sequence: CASSGRLAEAYEQYF. The CDR3 DNA sequence: TGCGCCAGCAGTGGTAGACTAGCGGAAGCCTACGAGCAGTACTTC.

The V and J genes are TRBV27 and TRBJ1-2; a weak D match, TRBD1 (6 bases). The germline V gene has CDR1 MNHEY and CDR2 SMNVEV (reference sequence). This CDR3 comprises 14 residues. V was pared by 3 bases and J by 4 bases, with 12 bases between. The CDR3 sequence is CASSLAGAGYGYTF. DNA of the CDR3: TGTGCCAGCAGTTTGGCAGGGGCGGGCTATGGCTACACCTTC.

The genes are TRBV6-5 and TRBJ1-4, with TRBD1 identical over 9 bases. J lost 5 bases, V lost 8 bases, and 9 bases had no gene match. CDR1 is MNHEY, CDR2 SVGAGI, per germline. This CDR3 comprises 15 residues. The CDR3 reads CASHTSTGGNEKLFF. The CDR3 nucleotides are TGTGCCAGCCACACCTCGACAGGGGGAAATGAAAAACTGTTTTTT.

The CDR3 nucleotides are TGTGCCAGCAGGAAGAGGGGGTCGTTTTCCTACGAGCAGTACTTC. Protein: CASRKRGSFSYEQYF. The rearrangement links TRBV28 to TRBJ2-7, with a tentative D call TRBD1 (6 bases). The ends were cut back, 6 bases at V and 1 base at J, with 16 bases in the middle. The CDR3 totals 15 residues. Germline V gene data show CDR1 as MDHEN and CDR2 as SYDVKM.

The chain recombines TRBV19 with TRBJ2-1; 13 bases align to TRBD2. This CDR3 is built from 15 residues. The J segment lost 11 bases and the V segment lost 1 base, leaving 5 bases of the junction unmatched. The germline CDR1 and CDR2 sequences are LNHDA and SQIVND (reference sequence). The CDR3 reads CASSIAGGLAGKQFF. The CDR3, as DNA: TGTGCCAGTAGTATAGCAGGGGGACTAGCGGGAAAGCAGTTCTTC.

The rearrangement uses TRBV5-4 and TRBJ2-3; no firm D call. The CDR3 has 12 residues. The germline gives CDR1 SGHNT, CDR2 YYREEE (reference sequence). The V end lost 0 bases, the J end lost 8 bases, and 7 bases lay between the germline ends. The CDR3, as DNA: TGTGCCAGCAGCTTGGATCAGTTTACGCAGTATTTT. Amino acids: CASSLDQFTQYF.

The chain uses TRBV5-3 and TRBJ1-2; D gene ambiguous. TRBV5-3 is identified as an open reading frame with a role that is uncertain. The CDR3 contains 14 residues. V dropped 4 bases and J dropped 7 bases, with 17 bases sitting between them. CDR3 sequence (DNA): TGTGCCAGAAGCAATCGGGTCCGAGGGTTTGGCTACACCTTC. It specifies CARSNRVRGFGYTF.

This rearrangement joins TRBV18 to TRBJ2-1, with a tentative D call TRBD2 (6 bases). Germline CDR1 KGHSH, CDR2 LQKENI. Trimming took off 2 bases at V and 10 bases at J, with 9 bases between the two ends. The CDR3 is 12 residues long. This CDR3 reads CASSPGGKEQFF. CDR3 coding DNA: TGTGCCAGCTCACCAGGCGGGAAGGAGCAGTTCTTC.

This chain connects TRBV30 to TRBJ1-2, with 9 bases lining up with TRBD1. CDR1 and CDR2 (germline): GTSNPN, SVGIG (reference sequence). CDR3 length equals 11 residues. With 8 bases clipped from V and 8 bases from J, the junction kept 6 bases outside the gene matches. CDR3 in amino acids: CAGRTGEGYTF. CDR3 bases: TGTGCCGGAAGGACAGGGGAGGGCTACACCTTC.

V gene TRBV7-2 combines with J gene TRBJ2-1; tentative D call: TRBD1 (5 bases). Trimming shortened V by 1 base and J by 3 bases, and 13 bases separated the two germline ends. The germline CDR1 and CDR2 sequences are SGHTA and FQGNSA. This CDR3 contains 16 residues. Written as DNA, the CDR3 is TGTGCCAGCAGCTTAGAAGGGGTTCTACTCTACAATGAGCAGTTCTTC. Protein: CASSLEGVLLYNEQFF.

The chain has TRBV7-3 and TRBJ2-1, with TRBD1 matching over 8 bases. V gave up 5 bases and J gave up 12 bases; unmatched junction bases: 15. The CDR3 has 15 amino acids. Per germline, CDR1 SGHTA and CDR2 FQGTGA. CDR3 in DNA: TGTGCCAGCAGCACGGACAGGGCCGCCCCAGGTGGGCAGTTCTTC. Amino acid sequence: CASSTDRAAPGGQFF.

J is TRBJ2-2 and V is TRBV5-1; a possible D gene is TRBD2 (6 bases). Germline V gives CDR1 SGHRS, CDR2 YFSETQ. V lost 1 base and J lost 1, with 17 bases in between. This CDR3 is built from 18 residues. CDR3: CASSLTARRDWNTGELFF. The CDR3 DNA is TGCGCCAGCAGCTTGACGGCGCGGAGGGACTGGAACACCGGGGAGCTGTTTTTT.

This clone appeared a single time. The chain recombines TRBV9 with TRBJ1-3; D possibly corresponds to TRBD1 (6 bases). Germline V gene lookup returns CDR1 SGDLS and CDR2 YYNGEE. Trimming took 0 bases from V and 2 from J, leaving 12 bases between them. CDR3 size: 16 residues. For the CDR3, the DNA is TGTGCCAGCAGCGTAGGCCGGACAGTTACTGGAAACACCATATATTTT. Translated, it gives CASSVGRTVTGNTIYF.

The chain is built from TRBV4-1 and TRBJ1-3; 7 nucleotides agree with TRBD1. The CDR3 runs to 17 residues. V shed 3 bases and J 8 bases; nucleotides not matched to a gene: 16. Germline V gives CDR1 MGHRA, CDR2 YSYEKL. The CDR3 loop reads CASSHSPPGTERYTIYF. The CDR3 region has the DNA TGCGCCAGCAGCCATTCGCCACCGGGGACAGAAAGATACACCATATATTTT.